This T cell receptor beta chain came from a study of blood T cells in healthy people across ages. The second PCR ran roughly 6 to 11 cycles with a sample-barcoded 5' primer and J-beta primers. TCRdb reprocessed the 5' RACE reads with MiXCR, giving one entry per CDR3 protein. The repertoire holds roughly 930,000 distinct CDR3 sequences, with 45% to 50% as singletons. The CDR3 has 19 amino acids. Looked up from germline, CDR1 is SNHLY and CDR2 is FYNNEI. With 5 bases clipped from V and 1 base from J, the junction kept 15 bases outside the gene matches. Sequencing was carried out using blood. J is TRBJ2-3 and V is TRBV2; 10 bases agree with TRBD1. This TCR came from a man younger than 45 in good health. The CDR3 reads CASSISHRQGAKGTDTQYF. In DNA, the CDR3 is TGTGCCAGCAGTATTTCGCACAGACAGGGGGCTAAGGGCACAGATACGCAGTATTTT. Full variable domain (outside the CDR3, taken from reference TRBV2 and TRBJ2-3): EPEVTQTPSHQVTQMGQEVILRCVPISNHLYFYWYRQILGQKVEFLVSFYNNEISEKSEIFDDQFSVERPDGSNFTLKIRSTKLEDSAMYFCASSISHRQGAKGTDTQYFGPGTRLTVL.